This T cell receptor beta chain is drawn from a study of T cell repertoires and Cas9 in healthy adults. Overall study results and limits: In vitro, SpCas9-reactive Tregs were reported to curb effector T cell proliferation and function.

The assay was immunoSEQ multiplex PCR, and TCRdb's table has in-frame clones only and misses some. The sample lists about 15,000 clones, about 88% occurring once. With regard to this clone: The antigen remains undetermined. Other DNA sequences in the sample encode the same CDR3.

Sequences were obtained from Tregs (CD4+, CD25+, CD127-, CD137-, CD154-) from PBMCs; culture status not recorded. The clonotype was recovered from a human donor in good health.

The CDR3 DNA reads TGTGCCAGCAGTGAAGCGGGCATCGGGGAGCTGTTTTTT. Its translation: CASSEAGIGELFF. The chain joins TRBV2 to TRBJ2-2, with D unclear. CDR1 is SNHLY and CDR2 is FYNNEI in the germline V gene. The CDR3 totals 13 residues. Trimming removed 0 bases from V and 7 bases from J, with 6 bases in between.